This T cell receptor beta chain stems from a study of T cell repertoires in cytomegalovirus infection. General observations from the study: Summed frequency of public TCR beta families distinguished CMV carriers with the relevant HLA.

MiXCR was run by TCRdb on the reads, yielding one entry per CDR3 protein. The sample has approximately 400,000 distinct CDR3 sequences, 31% seen once; the top ten hold approximately 14%. This clonotype was counted ten times or more. What it recognizes is unknown. The V gene's germline CDR1 is LNHDA and CDR2 SQIVND (reference sequence). V was pared by 6 bases and J by 0 bases, with 9 bases between. The CDR3 sequence is 13 residues long. This chain connects TRBV19 to TRBJ2-7, with D uncertain. Sequencing was done on a sample of PBMCs. The TCR sequence derives from a human donor in good health (CMV status not recorded). Some clones in this sample may be carry-over from other donors' samples. CDR3 DNA sequence: TGTGCCAGTAGCGCCCAGGTCTCCTACGAGCAGTACTTC. As protein: CASSAQVSYEQYF.